This T cell receptor (beta chain) was sequenced for a study of T cells in Graves' hyperthyroidism and ophthalmopathy. Regarding the study as a whole: Model output signaled ophthalmopathy a median 6.5 months ahead of onset. Researchers report that a 13 V-J model separated ophthalmopathy from stable hyperthyroidism.

Germline V CDR1 and CDR2: SGHRS, YFSETQ. CDR3 length equals 15 residues. Trimming cost V 3 bases and J 5 bases, with 17 bases left between them. RNA transcripts were the template for amplifying TCR beta CDR3 regions. Primed by the HTBI set, a first-round RT-PCR was run on the TCR CDR3. TCRdb re-analysed the multiplex PCR reads in MiXCR, keeping a single row per CDR3 protein. Of 600,000 to 800,000 distinct CDR3 sequences in the sample, over 35% were seen once. This clonotype was seen many times. Its cognate antigen is unknown. The origin of this receptor is a woman aged 40-49 years with Graves' hyperthyroidism. The sample was blood. The chain recombines TRBV5-1 with TRBJ1-2; unclear D gene. The CDR3 DNA sequence: TGCGCCAGCAGCTCTGCTGTATTCGCAGGATATGGCTACACCTTC. Its protein is CASSSAVFAGYGYTF.